Following are 16 T cell receptor beta chains from one sample sequenced in a study of shared clonotypes between healthy human individuals. Method: immunoSEQ multiplex PCR; TCRdb's copy keeps in-frame clones and lacks some. The sample consists of 2,500,000 or so clones, 92% of them appearing once. Input material: naive CD4+ T cells from PBMCs. The subset here: CD45RA+ positively selected. These receptors all stem from a man younger than 30 in good health. Some clones in this sample may be carry-over from other donors' samples.

Regarding this clone: Within the sample, other DNA sequences also encode this same CDR3. The chain couples TRBV5-1 to TRBJ1-1; no clear D. This CDR3 has 14 amino acids. V lost 0 bases and J lost 4, with 10 bases in between. Per germline, CDR1 SGHRS and CDR2 YFSETQ. The CDR3 nucleotides read TGCGCCAGCAGCTTGGTCGGGGAAGGCACTGAAGCTTTCTTT. Translated: CASSLVGEGTEAFF.

In regard to this clone: Other DNA variants within this sample encode the same CDR3. The CDR3 DNA follows: TGTGCCAGCAGCTTAGGCTTAGCGGGAAACAATGAGCAGTTCTTC. This gives the protein CASSLGLAGNNEQFF. This chain links TRBV7-9 with TRBJ2-1; the match to TRBD2 covers 8 bases. Per the germline V gene, CDR1 is SEHNR and CDR2 is FQNEAQ (reference sequence). This CDR3 contains 15 residues. With V trimmed by 1 base and J by 5 bases, 4 bases remained unmatched.

V and J are TRBV5-1 and TRBJ1-2; weak D call: TRBD1 (6 bases). The CDR3 totals 15 residues. CDR1 and CDR2 from the germline V gene are SGHRS and YFSETQ. With 0 bases removed from V and 5 bases from J, the gap between germline ends came to 14 bases. As DNA, the CDR3 is TGCGCCAGCAGCTTGGGGACAGACATGGATTATGGCTACACCTTC. Its protein product is CASSLGTDMDYGYTF.

The chain recombines TRBV5-1 with TRBJ1-2; D might be TRBD1 (5 bases). Germline CDR1 SGHRS, CDR2 YFSETQ. The CDR3 is 15 amino acids. V was cut by 0 bases and J by 6 bases, with 15 bases left in between. The DNA of the CDR3 is TGCGCCAGCAGCTTGGATACGGGGCGCGATAATGGCTACACCTTC. This translates into CASSLDTGRDNGYTF.

With respect to this clone: Other DNA sequences in the same sample also yield this CDR3. This chain connects TRBV5-1 to TRBJ2-7; unclear D gene. V was cut by 4 bases and J by 1 base, with 9 bases left in between. CDR3 size: 13 residues. Germline values: CDR1 SGHRS, CDR2 YFSETQ. CDR3 loop: CASSLAESYEQYF. The CDR3 coding sequence is TGCGCCAGCAGCCTCGCGGAGTCCTACGAGCAGTACTTC.

The chain uses TRBV28 and TRBJ1-1, with no clear D. Germline-derived CDR1 and CDR2 are MDHEN and SYDVKM. V was trimmed by 7 bases and J by 4 bases, leaving 16 bases between them. This CDR3 comprises 14 residues. CDR3 sequence: CASTTPGPGTEAFF. CDR3 nucleotides: TGTGCCAGCACCACCCCGGGCCCGGGCACTGAAGCTTTCTTT.

The chain uses TRBV4-3 and TRBJ2-1, with 13 bases matching TRBD2. Germline lookup yields CDR1 LGHNA and CDR2 YSLEER. J lost 0 bases, V lost 1 base, and 9 bases had no gene match. There are 20 residues in the CDR3. The CDR3 sequence: CASSQVGGLAGASSYNEQFF. The CDR3 DNA reads as TGCGCCAGCAGCCAAGTAGGCGGACTAGCGGGAGCGTCCTCCTACAATGAGCAGTTCTTC.

This clone was detected once. This chain links TRBV7-3 with TRBJ1-1; TRBD1 matches 8 bases. Germline CDR1 is SGHTA and CDR2 is FQGTGA. The CDR3 has 15 residues. Trimming cost V 2 bases and J 1 base; bases outside gene matches: 3. The DNA of the CDR3 is TGTGCCAGCAGCTTATCCGGACAGGGGAACACTGAAGCTTTCTTT. This translates into CASSLSGQGNTEAFF. Variable domain in full (rest from reference TRBV7-3 and TRBJ1-1): GAGVSQTPSNKVTEKGKYVELRCDPISGHTALYWYRQSLGQGPEFLIYFQGTGAADDSGLPNDRFFAVRPEGSVSTLKIQRTERGDSAVYLCASSLSGQGNTEAFFGQGTRLTVV.

The CDR3: CASSLYLGGGETQYF. The CDR3 nucleotides are TGTGCCAGCAGCCTCTATCTCGGGGGTGGCGAGACCCAGTACTTC. The chain is built from TRBV7-2 and TRBJ2-5; D might be TRBD2 (6 bases). The germline V gene encodes CDR1 SGHTA and CDR2 FQGNSA. V lost 5 bases and J lost 5, with 18 bases in between. This CDR3 has 15 amino acids.

The J gene is TRBJ2-5, the V gene TRBV9, with 9 bases identical to TRBD1. CDR3 length: 15 amino acids. Germline V gene sequence: CDR1 SGDLS, CDR2 YYNGEE. V shed 2 bases, J shed 5 bases, and the junction held 7 bases outside the gene matches. The CDR3, as DNA: TGTGCCAGCAGCGTTGGGGACAGGGTGGGGGAGACCCAGTACTTC. It is translated as CASSVGDRVGETQYF.

The chain links TRBV27 to TRBJ2-3, with D possibly being TRBD1 or TRBD2 (10 bases each). CDR3 length: 19 amino acids. V was clipped by 6 bases and J by 4 bases, with 29 bases between them. CDR1 and CDR2 from the germline V gene are MNHEY and SMNVEV (reference sequence). CDR3 coding DNA: TGTGCCAGCAGCCCCCGGACAGGGGGTAGCGGGAGGCGAGCAGATACGCAGTATTTT. Translated: CASSPRTGGSGRRADTQYF.

As DNA, the CDR3 is TGTGCCAGCAGCGTGCGGACTAGCGGGTACGAGCAGTACTTC. Protein product: CASSVRTSGYEQYF. This chain joins TRBV9 and TRBJ2-7, with 11 bases that match TRBD2. Looked up from germline, CDR1 is SGDLS and CDR2 is YYNGEE. This CDR3 region has 14 residues. V shed 2 bases, J shed 4 bases, and the junction held 2 bases outside the gene matches.

The gene calls are TRBV5-6 and TRBJ2-1; D gene unclear. In germline, CDR1 is SGHDT, CDR2 YYEEEE. This CDR3 is built from 16 residues. Trimming cost V 0 bases and J 0 bases, with 10 bases left between them. CDR3 residues: CASSLGGSSSYNEQFF. In nucleotides, the CDR3 is TGTGCCAGCAGCTTGGGCGGCAGCAGCTCCTACAATGAGCAGTTCTTC.

The chain links TRBV10-3 to TRBJ1-2; 10 bases line up with TRBD1. Per germline, CDR1 ENHRY and CDR2 SYGVKD. Trimming removed 6 bases from V and 7 bases from J; junction bases left unmatched: 14. This CDR3 has 16 amino acids. The CDR3 loop is CAISDTGTGVGSGYTF. CDR3 in DNA: TGTGCCATCAGCGACACCGGGACAGGGGTCGGATCTGGCTACACCTTC.

Concerning this clone: In the same sample, other DNA sequences code for this CDR3. The rearrangement joins TRBV15 to TRBJ1-5; D is ambiguous. V dropped 1 base and J dropped 0 bases, with 4 bases sitting between them. The germline V gene has CDR1 LNHNV and CDR2 YYDKDF (reference sequence). The CDR3 sequence is 14 residues long. Written as DNA, the CDR3 is TGTGCCACCAGCAGAGGCTCTAGCAATCAGCCCCAGCATTTT. This codes for CATSRGSSNQPQHF.

The rearrangement joins TRBV30 to TRBJ2-5; the match to TRBD2 covers 8 bases. Germline V gene lookup returns CDR1 GTSNPN and CDR2 SVGIG (reference sequence). The J segment lost 5 bases and the V segment lost 6 bases, leaving 11 bases of the junction unmatched. This CDR3 region has 14 residues. CDR3 in DNA: TGTGCCTGCCCTCTGCGGGGGGCGAGGGAGACCCAGTACTTC. Amino acids: CACPLRGARETQYF. The whole variable domain, remainder taken from reference TRBV30 and TRBJ2-5, is SQTIHQWPATLVQPVGSPLSLECTVEGTSNPNLYWYRQAAGRGLQLLFYSVGIGQISSEVPQNLSASRPQDRQFILSSKKLLLSDSGFYLCACPLRGARETQYFGPGTRLLVL.